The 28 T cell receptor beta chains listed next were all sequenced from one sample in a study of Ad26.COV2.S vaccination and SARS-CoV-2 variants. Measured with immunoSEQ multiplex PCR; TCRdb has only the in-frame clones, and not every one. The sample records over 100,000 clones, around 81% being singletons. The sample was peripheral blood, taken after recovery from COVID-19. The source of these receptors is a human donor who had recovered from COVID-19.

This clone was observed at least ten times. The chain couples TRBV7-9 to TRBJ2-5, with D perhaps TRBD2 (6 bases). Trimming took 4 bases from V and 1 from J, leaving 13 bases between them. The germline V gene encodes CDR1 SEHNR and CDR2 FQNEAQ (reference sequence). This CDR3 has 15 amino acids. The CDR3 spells CASSYRAGSQETQYF. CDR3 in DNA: TGTGCCAGCAGCTATAGGGCGGGGTCCCAAGAGACCCAGTACTTC.

Here the CDR3 DNA reads TGTGCCAGCAGCTTAGGGGGAGCTGGGGCCAACGTCCTGACTTTC. Translated: CASSLGGAGANVLTF. This chain links TRBV11-3 with TRBJ2-6; D may be TRBD2 (5 bases). The CDR3 consists of 15 residues. Trimming left V 1 base short and J 2 bases short, with 6 bases between. CDR1 is SGHNT, CDR2 YENEEA, per germline.

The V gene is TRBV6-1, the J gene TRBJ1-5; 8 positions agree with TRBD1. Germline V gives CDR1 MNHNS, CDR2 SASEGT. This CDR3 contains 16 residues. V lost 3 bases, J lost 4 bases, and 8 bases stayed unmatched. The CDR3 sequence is CASSDTSGTGNQPQHF. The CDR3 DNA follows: TGTGCCAGCAGTGACACTTCTGGGACAGGAAATCAGCCCCAGCATTTT.

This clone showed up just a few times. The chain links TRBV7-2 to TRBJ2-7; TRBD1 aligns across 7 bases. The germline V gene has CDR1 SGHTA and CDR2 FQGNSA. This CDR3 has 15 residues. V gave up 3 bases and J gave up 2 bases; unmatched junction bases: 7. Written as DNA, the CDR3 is TGTGCCAGCAGCTTTAGAGCAGGGGGACCCTACGAGCAGTACTTC. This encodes CASSFRAGGPYEQYF. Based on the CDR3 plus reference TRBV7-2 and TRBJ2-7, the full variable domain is GAGVSQSPSNKVTEKGKDVELRCDPISGHTALYWYRQSLGQGLEFLIYFQGNSAPDKSGLPSDRFSAERTGGSVSTLTIQRTQQEDSAVYLCASSFRAGGPYEQYFGPGTRLTVT.

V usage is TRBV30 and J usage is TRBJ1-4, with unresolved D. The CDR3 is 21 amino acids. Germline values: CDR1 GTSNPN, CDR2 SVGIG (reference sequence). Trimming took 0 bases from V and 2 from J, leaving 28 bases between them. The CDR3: CAWSVPRVYPSRHFTNEKLFF. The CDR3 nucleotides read TGTGCCTGGAGTGTACCCCGAGTGTACCCTTCCCGACATTTTACTAATGAAAAACTGTTTTTT.

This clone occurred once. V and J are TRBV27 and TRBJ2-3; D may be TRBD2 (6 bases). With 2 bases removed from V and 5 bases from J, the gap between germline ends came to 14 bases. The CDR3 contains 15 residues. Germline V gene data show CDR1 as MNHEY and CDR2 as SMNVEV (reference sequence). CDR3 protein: CASSLGSGRGDTQYF. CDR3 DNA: TGTGCCAGCAGTTTAGGGTCCGGGCGGGGAGATACGCAGTATTTT.

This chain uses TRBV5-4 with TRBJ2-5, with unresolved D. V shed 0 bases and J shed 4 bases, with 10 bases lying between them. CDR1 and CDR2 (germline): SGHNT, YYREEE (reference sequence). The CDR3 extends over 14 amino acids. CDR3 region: CASSLVSSGETQYF. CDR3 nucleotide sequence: TGTGCCAGCAGCTTGGTGTCCTCAGGAGAGACCCAGTACTTC.

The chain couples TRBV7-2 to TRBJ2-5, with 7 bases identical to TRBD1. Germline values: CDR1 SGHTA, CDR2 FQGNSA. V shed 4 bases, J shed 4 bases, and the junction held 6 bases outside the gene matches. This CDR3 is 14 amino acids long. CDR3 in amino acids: CASSSLAGGETQYF. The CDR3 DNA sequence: TGTGCCAGCAGCTCCTTAGCAGGGGGAGAGACCCAGTACTTC. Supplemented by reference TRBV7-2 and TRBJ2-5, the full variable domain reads GAGVSQSPSNKVTEKGKDVELRCDPISGHTALYWYRQSLGQGLEFLIYFQGNSAPDKSGLPSDRFSAERTGGSVSTLTIQRTQQEDSAVYLCASSSLAGGETQYFGPGTRLLVL.

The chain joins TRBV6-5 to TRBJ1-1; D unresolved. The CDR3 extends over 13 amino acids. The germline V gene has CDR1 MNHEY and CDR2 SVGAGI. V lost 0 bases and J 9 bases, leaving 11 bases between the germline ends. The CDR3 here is CASSYSRESQAFF. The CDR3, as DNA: TGTGCCAGCAGTTACTCGAGGGAGTCCCAAGCTTTCTTT.

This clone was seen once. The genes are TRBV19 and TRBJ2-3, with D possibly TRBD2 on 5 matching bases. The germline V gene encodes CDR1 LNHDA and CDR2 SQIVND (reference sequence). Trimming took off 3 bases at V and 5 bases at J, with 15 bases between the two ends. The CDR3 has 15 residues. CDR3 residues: CASSMRANSKDTQYF. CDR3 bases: TGTGCCAGTAGTATGAGGGCGAACTCGAAAGATACGCAGTATTTT.

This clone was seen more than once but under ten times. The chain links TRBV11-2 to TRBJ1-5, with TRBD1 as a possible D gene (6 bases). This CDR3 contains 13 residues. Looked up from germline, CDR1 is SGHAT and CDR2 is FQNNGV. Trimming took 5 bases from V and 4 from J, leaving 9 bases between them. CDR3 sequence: CASSQGHNQPQHF. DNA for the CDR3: TGTGCCAGCAGCCAGGGACATAATCAGCCCCAGCATTTT.

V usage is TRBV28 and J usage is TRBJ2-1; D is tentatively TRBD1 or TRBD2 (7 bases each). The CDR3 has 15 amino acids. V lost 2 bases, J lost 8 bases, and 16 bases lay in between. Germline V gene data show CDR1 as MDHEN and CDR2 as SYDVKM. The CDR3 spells CASSLTQGGSHEQFF. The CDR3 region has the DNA TGTGCCAGCAGTTTAACGCAGGGGGGGTCACATGAGCAGTTCTTC.

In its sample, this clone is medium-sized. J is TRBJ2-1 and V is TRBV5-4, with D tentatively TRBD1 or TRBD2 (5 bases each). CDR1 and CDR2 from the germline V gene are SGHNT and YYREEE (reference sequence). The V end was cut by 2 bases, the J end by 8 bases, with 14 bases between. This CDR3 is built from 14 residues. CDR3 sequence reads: CASSFTVMGDEQFF. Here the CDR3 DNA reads TGTGCCAGCAGCTTTACTGTGATGGGGGATGAGCAGTTCTTC.

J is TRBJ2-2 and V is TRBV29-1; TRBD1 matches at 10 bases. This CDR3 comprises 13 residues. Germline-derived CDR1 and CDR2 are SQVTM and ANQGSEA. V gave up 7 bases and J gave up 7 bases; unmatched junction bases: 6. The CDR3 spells CSGRTGGNGELFF. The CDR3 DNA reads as TGCAGCGGGCGGACAGGGGGAAACGGGGAGCTGTTTTTT.

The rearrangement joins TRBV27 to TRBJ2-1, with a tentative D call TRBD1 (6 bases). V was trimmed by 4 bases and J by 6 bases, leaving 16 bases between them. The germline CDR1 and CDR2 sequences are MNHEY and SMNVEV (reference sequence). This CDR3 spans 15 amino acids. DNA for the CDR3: TGTGCCAGCAGTTACCAGGGGTCAATCCTCAATGAGCAGTTCTTC. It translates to CASSYQGSILNEQFF.

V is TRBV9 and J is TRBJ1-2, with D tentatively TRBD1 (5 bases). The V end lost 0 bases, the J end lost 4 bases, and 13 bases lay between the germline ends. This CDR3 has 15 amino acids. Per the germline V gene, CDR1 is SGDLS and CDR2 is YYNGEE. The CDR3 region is CASSVDGGDAYGYTF. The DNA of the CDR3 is TGTGCCAGCAGCGTAGATGGGGGGGACGCCTATGGCTACACCTTC.

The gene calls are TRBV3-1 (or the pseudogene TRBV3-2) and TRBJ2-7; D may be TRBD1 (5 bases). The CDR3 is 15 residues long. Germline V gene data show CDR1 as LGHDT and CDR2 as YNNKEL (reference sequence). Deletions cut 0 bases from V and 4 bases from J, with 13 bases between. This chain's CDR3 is CASSQDIARAYEQYF. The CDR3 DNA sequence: TGTGCCAGCAGCCAAGATATTGCCAGGGCGTACGAGCAGTACTTC.

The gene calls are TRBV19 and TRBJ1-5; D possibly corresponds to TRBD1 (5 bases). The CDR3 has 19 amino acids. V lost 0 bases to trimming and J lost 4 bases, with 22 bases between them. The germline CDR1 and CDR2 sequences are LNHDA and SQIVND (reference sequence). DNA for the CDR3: TGTGCCAGTAGTATAGATCGGTCGGCAGGGCAGGTAAGAAATCAGCCCCAGCATTTT. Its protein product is CASSIDRSAGQVRNQPQHF.

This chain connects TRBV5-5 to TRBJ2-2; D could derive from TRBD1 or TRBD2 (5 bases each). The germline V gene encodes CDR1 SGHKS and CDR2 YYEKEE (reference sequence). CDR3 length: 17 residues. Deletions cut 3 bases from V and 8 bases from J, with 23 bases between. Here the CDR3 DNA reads TGTGCCAGCAGCTGGGAGACAGCGGTGTCCCCTAGAGGGGAGCTGTTTTTT. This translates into CASSWETAVSPRGELFF.

CDR3 bases: TGTGCCTGGACTATTTTCGTGGGGGCTGCTTTCTTT. This sequence encodes CAWTIFVGAAFF. This chain uses TRBV30 with TRBJ1-1; D may be TRBD1 (6 bases). The V end was cut by 4 bases, the J end by 11 bases, with 17 bases between. This CDR3 has 12 residues. Looked up from germline, CDR1 is GTSNPN and CDR2 is SVGIG (reference sequence).

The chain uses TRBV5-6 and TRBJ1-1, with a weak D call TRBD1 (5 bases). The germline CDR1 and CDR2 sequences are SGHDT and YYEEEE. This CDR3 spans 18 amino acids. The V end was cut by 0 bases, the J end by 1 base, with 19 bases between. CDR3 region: CASSLAGSGGKGNTEAFF. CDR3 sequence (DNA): TGTGCCAGCAGCTTGGCCGGCTCCGGGGGAAAAGGGAACACTGAAGCTTTCTTT.

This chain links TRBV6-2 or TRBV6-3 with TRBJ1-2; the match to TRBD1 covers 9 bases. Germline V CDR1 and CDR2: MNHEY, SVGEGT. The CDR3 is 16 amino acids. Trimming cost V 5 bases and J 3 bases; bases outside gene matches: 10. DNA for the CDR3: TGTGCCAGCAGTCCGGGACAGGGAATTCCGTACTATGGCTACACCTTC. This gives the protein CASSPGQGIPYYGYTF.

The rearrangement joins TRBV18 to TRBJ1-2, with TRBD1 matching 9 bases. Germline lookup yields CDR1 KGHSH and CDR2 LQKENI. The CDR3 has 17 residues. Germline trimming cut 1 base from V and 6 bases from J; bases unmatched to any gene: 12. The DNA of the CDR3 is TGTGCCAGCTCACCACAAGGGGGAACAGGGGGCGAGGATGGCTACACCTTC. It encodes CASSPQGGTGGEDGYTF.

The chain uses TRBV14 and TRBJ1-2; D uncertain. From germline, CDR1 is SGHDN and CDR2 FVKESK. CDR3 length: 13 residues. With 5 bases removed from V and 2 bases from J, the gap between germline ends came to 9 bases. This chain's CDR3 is CASSSDGNYGYTF. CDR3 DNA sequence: TGTGCCAGCAGCTCAGATGGAAACTATGGCTACACCTTC.

This chain's CDR3 is CSASSTRGAPFYEQYF. The CDR3 nucleotides read TGCAGTGCTAGTAGTACACGTGGGGCCCCCTTCTACGAGCAGTACTTC. The rearrangement joins TRBV20-1 to TRBJ2-7, with D maybe TRBD1 (5 bases). Trimming pared 3 bases from V and 3 bases from J, leaving 21 bases between. The CDR3 contains 16 residues. CDR1 and CDR2 from the germline V gene are DFQATT and SNEGSKA (reference sequence).

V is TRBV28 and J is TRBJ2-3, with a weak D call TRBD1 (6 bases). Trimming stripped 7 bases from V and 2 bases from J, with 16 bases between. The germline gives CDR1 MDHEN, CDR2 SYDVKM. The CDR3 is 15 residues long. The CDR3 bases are TGTGCCAGCAATCACGCAGGGGATGTCACAGATACGCAGTATTTT. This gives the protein CASNHAGDVTDTQYF.

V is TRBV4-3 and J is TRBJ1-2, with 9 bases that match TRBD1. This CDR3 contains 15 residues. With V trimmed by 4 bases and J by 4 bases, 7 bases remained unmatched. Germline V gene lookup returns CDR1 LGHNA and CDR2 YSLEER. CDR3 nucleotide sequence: TGCGCCAGCAGCCCAGAGGACAGGGGTGGCTATGGCTACACCTTC. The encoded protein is CASSPEDRGGYGYTF.

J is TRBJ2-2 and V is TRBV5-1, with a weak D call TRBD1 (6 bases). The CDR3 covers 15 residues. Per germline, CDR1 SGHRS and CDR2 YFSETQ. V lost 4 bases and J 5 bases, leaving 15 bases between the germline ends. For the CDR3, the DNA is TGCGCCAGCAGCGTACACAGGGATTTAACCGGGGAGCTGTTTTTT. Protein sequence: CASSVHRDLTGELFF.